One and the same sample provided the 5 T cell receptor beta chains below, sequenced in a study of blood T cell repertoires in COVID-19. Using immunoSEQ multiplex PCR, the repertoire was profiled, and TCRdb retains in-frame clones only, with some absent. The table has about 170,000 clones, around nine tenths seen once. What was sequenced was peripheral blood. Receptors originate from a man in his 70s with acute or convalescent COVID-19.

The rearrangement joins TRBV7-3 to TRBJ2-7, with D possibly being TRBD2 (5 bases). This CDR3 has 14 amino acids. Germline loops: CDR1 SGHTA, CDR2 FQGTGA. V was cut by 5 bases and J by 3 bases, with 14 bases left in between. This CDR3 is CASSEYGLDYEQYF. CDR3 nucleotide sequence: TGTGCCAGCAGCGAGTATGGACTTGACTACGAGCAGTACTTC.

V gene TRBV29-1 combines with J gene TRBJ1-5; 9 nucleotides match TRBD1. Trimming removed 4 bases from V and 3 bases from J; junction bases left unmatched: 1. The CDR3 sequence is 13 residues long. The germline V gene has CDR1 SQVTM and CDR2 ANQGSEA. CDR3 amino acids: CSVGDRVNQPQHF. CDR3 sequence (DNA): TGCAGCGTTGGGGACAGGGTCAATCAGCCCCAGCATTTT.

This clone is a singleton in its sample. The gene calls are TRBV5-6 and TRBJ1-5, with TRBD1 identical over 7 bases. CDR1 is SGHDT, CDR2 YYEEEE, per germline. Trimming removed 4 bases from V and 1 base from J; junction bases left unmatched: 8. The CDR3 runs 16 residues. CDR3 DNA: TGTGCCAGCAGCACATCCGGGACAGAAAGCAATCAGCCCCAGCATTTT. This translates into CASSTSGTESNQPQHF.

The CDR3 spells CASSHSIRTTPYGYTF. DNA of the CDR3: TGTGCCAGCAGCCATAGTATTAGGACAACTCCCTATGGCTACACCTTC. The chain joins TRBV3-1 (or the pseudogene TRBV3-2) to TRBJ1-2, with D perhaps matching TRBD1 (5 bases). Germline V gene data show CDR1 as LGHDT and CDR2 as YNNKEL (reference sequence). The CDR3 spans 16 residues. V was trimmed by 3 bases and J by 4 bases, leaving 18 bases between them.

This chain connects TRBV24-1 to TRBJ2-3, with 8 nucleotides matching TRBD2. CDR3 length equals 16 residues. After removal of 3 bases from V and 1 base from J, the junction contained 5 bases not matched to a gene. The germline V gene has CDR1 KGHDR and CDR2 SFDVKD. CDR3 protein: CATSDPGTRGTDTQYF. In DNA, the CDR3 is TGTGCCACCAGTGATCCCGGGACTAGGGGCACAGATACGCAGTATTTT.